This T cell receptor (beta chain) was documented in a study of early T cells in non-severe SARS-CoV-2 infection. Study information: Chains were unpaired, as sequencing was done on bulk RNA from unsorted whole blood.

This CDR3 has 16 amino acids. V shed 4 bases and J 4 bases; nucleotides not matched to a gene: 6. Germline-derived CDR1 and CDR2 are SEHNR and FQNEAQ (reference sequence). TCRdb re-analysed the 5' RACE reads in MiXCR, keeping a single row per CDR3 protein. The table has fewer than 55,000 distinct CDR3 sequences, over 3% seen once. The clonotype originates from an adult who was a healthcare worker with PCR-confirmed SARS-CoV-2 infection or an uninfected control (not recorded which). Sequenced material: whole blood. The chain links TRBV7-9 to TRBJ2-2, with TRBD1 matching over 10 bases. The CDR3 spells CASSSRDRGGTGELFF. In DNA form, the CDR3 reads TGTGCCAGCAGCTCCCGGGACAGGGGAGGCACCGGGGAGCTGTTTTTT.